This TCR beta chain derives from a study of blood T cell repertoires in COVID-19 (dated by TCRdb to about 2020). For the study in its entirety: Samples covering the acute and convalescent phases of COVID-19 were provided by collaborators in the United States, Italy and Spain. Deeply sampled blood TCRbeta repertoires from subjects exposed to, actively infected with, or recovered from COVID-19 were included in the dataset. Sample metadata almost always included a de-identified subject ID, COVID-19 status, age in years and sex. Where available, HLA class I and class II types were obtained from metadata supplied by the sample provider rather than from assay-based typing. The prospective study material was composed of cDNA or gDNA derived from T cells, B-cell-depleted T cells, or PBMCs. The repertoires were released in a freely available public database intended as a resource for research on the immune response to SARS-CoV-2. The samples were drawn from the first 160 participants of the ongoing ImmuneRACE study and from 950 to 1,500 subjects provided by 6 global collaborators. What the work shows at the level of the full study, not this receptor alone: The amount of clinical and demographic metadata varied by source and participant and was provided uncurated.

For this clone: It has no known antigen specificity. Nothing much larger sits one base from this clone, and base qualities are not available.

The V and J ends are trimmed by 4 bases and 4 bases, leaving 10 bases between them. According to the germline V gene (reference sequence), CDR1 reads GTSNPN and CDR2 reads SVGIG. Spanning cysteine to phenylalanine, the CDR3 consists of 12 amino acids. Only the CDR3 region is kept as DNA, spanning 36 bases read in frame from base 1. The immunoSEQ Assay, a bias-controlled multiplex PCR, was used to amplify TCRbeta CDR3 regions from genomic DNA. Processing in the source paper ran as follows. The number of nucleated cells in each sample was estimated from the amplification of reference gene primers within the assay. Sequence reads were collapsed and filtered to measure the absolute abundance of every unique TCRbeta CDR3 rearrangement. For each sample, productive Simpson clonality was calculated as the square root of Simpson's diversity index across productive rearrangements. TCRdb obtained this table from immuneACCESS and retained in-frame rearrangements with V and J assigned. These tables miss some clones; where compared with another copy, unresolved V genes account for less than half of the shortfall, and the remainder is unexplained. V, J and clone size reflect that table, while D and trimming were determined from the DNA. The sample table shows 200,000 to 300,000 clones, and around 89% are seen once. Roughly 2.3% of the sample rests with the top ten.

Participants in the prospective study were enrolled through a virtual design, were aged 18 to 89 years, and lived in roughly 26 United States geographic areas. To assign participants to cohorts, the prospective study relied on clinical history that participants themselves reported in a screening survey and a study questionnaire. Each participant in the prospective study had whole blood, serum and a nasopharyngeal or oropharyngeal swab collected by mobile phlebotomists. Over a roughly 2-month period, participants in the prospective study had the option of providing additional blood draws and questionnaires. Before DNA extraction, prospective study blood samples were shipped either frozen or at room temperature.

This receptor chain uses TRBV30 and TRBJ1-2; the D gene cannot be named for sure. The sequence came from a woman aged 35 to 49 with acute COVID-19. Source material: PBMCs or T cells enriched from blood (not recorded which). The sequenced DNA: TGTGCCTGGAATCCCGAGCCCTATGGCTACACCTTC. Its protein reads: CAWNPEPYGYTF.